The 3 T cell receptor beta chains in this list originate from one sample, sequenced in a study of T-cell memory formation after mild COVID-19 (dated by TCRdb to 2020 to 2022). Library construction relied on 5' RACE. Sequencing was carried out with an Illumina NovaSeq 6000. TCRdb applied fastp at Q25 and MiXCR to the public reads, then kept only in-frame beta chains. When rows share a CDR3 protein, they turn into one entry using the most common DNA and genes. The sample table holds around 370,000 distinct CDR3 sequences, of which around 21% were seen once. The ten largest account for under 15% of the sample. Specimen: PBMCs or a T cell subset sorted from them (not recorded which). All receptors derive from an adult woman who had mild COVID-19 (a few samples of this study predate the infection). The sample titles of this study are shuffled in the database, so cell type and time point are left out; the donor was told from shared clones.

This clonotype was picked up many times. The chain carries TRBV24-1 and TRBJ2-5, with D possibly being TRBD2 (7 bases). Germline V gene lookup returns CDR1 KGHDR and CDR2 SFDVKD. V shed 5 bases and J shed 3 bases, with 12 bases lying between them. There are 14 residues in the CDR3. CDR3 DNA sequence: TGTGCCACCAGTGCGGGGGGCGAAGAAGAGACCCAGTACTTC. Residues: CATSAGGEEETQYF.

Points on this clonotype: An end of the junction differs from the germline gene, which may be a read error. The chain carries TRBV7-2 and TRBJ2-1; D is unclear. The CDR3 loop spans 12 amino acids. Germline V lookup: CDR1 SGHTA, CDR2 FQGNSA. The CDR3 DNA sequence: TGTGCCAGCTGCTTAGTTTACAATGAGCAGTTCTTC. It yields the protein CASCLVYNEQFF.

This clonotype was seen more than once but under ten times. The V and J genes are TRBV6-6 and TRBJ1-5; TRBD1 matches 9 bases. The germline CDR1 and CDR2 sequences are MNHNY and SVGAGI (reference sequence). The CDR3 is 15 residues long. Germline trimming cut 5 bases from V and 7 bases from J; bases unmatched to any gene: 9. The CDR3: CASSQGTGRSQPQHF. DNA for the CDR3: TGTGCCAGCAGTCAGGGGACAGGGAGGAGCCAGCCCCAGCATTTT.